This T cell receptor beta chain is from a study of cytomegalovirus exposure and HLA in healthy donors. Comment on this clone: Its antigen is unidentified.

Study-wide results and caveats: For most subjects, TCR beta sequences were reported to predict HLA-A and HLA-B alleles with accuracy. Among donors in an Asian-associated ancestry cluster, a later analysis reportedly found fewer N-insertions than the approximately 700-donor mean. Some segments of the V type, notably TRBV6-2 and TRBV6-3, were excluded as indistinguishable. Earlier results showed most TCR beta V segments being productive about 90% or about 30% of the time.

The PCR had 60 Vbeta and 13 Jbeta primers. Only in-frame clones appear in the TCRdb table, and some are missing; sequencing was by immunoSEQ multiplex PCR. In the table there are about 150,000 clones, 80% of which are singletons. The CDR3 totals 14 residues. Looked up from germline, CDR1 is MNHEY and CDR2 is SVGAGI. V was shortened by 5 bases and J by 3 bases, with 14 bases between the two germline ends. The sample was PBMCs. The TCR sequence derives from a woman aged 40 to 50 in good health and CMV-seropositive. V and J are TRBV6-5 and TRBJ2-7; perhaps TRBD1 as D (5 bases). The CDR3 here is CASSPSSRGYEQYF. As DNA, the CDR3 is TGTGCCAGCAGTCCGTCCTCAAGGGGCTACGAGCAGTACTTC.